The 15 T cell receptor beta chains reported below all come from one sample, sequenced in a study of spatial heterogeneity in lung cancer. TCRdb re-analysed the 5' RACE reads in MiXCR, keeping a single row per CDR3 protein. The table lists around 32,000 distinct CDR3 sequences, less than 11% of them singletons. Sample time point: blood at routine non-recurrence follow-up after resection. The sequences come from PBMCs, collected at follow-up. The receptor source for this set is a female donor with early-stage non-small cell lung cancer.

This clonotype was counted at least ten times. The chain joins TRBV28 to TRBJ1-5; tentative D call: TRBD1 (5 bases). The CDR3 length is 14 residues. Germline loops: CDR1 MDHEN, CDR2 SYDVKM. Deletions cut 7 bases from V and 2 bases from J, with 12 bases between. CDR3 in DNA: TGTGCCAGCAATAAAGGGGTGGGCAATCAGCCCCAGCATTTT. Its translation: CASNKGVGNQPQHF.

In its sample, this clonotype was seen many times. The chain combines TRBV14 with TRBJ2-1; no clear D. Trimming took off 5 bases at V and 6 bases at J, with 17 bases between the two ends. There are 15 residues in the CDR3. Per the germline V gene, CDR1 is SGHDN and CDR2 is FVKESK. As DNA, the CDR3 is TGTGCCAGCAGCTCGAACGTCAAGCCCTTCAATGAGCAGTTCTTC. It codes for CASSSNVKPFNEQFF.

This clonotype was found many times. V gene TRBV29-1 combines with J gene TRBJ1-1; D uncertain. The V end lost 6 bases, the J end lost 1 base, and 9 bases lay between the germline ends. The CDR3 has 12 amino acids. The germline V gene has CDR1 SQVTM and CDR2 ANQGSEA. CDR3 residues: CSVGVPNTEAFF. CDR3 in DNA: TGCAGCGTCGGTGTACCGAACACTGAAGCTTTCTTT. The whole variable domain, remainder taken from reference TRBV29-1 and TRBJ1-1, is SAVISQKPSRDICQRGTSLTIQCQVDSQVTMMFWYRQQPGQSLTLIATANQGSEATYESGFVIDKFPISRPNLTFSTLTVSNMSPEDSSIYLCSVGVPNTEAFFGQGTRLTVV.

About this clonotype itself: A read error may be the cause here, since a much bigger clone is one base away. CDR3 in amino acids: CASSQGESQPQHF. CDR3 in DNA: TGTGCCAGCAGCCAAGGGGAGTCACAGCCCCAGCATTTT. This chain joins TRBV4-2 and TRBJ1-5; no firm D call. Germline assignment: CDR1 LGHNA and CDR2 YNFKEQ. The CDR3 runs 13 residues. V gave up 1 base and J gave up 7 bases, with 8 bases separating them.

This clonotype was recorded once. This rearrangement joins TRBV9 to TRBJ2-2, with a weak D call TRBD2 (6 bases). V lost 0 bases and J lost 6, with 18 bases in between. CDR3 length: 17 residues. Germline CDR1 SGDLS, CDR2 YYNGEE. Here the CDR3 DNA reads TGTGCCAGCAGCGTAGACCCGGGGGAGAATAAGGCCGGGGAGCTGTTTTTT. This sequence encodes CASSVDPGENKAGELFF.

This clonotype was counted only a few times. V gene TRBV2 combines with J gene TRBJ1-1; D is unclear. Trimming cost V 7 bases and J 11 bases, with 14 bases left between them. The CDR3 runs to 11 residues. Germline loops: CDR1 SNHLY, CDR2 FYNNEI. The CDR3 protein is CASIMPPRAFF. The CDR3 DNA is TGTGCCAGCATAATGCCCCCCCGGGCTTTCTTT.

This clonotype was counted at least ten times. The V call is TRBV20-1, the J call TRBJ2-3; 8 bases fit TRBD1. Trimming removed 5 bases from V and 3 bases from J; junction bases left unmatched: 10. This CDR3 has 15 amino acids. Germline values: CDR1 DFQATT, CDR2 SNEGSKA (reference sequence). The CDR3 DNA reads TGCAGTGCTCTGACAGGGGCCCCTTGGACAGATACGCAGTATTTT. It translates to CSALTGAPWTDTQYF.

This clonotype was observed at least ten times. The chain carries TRBV3-1 and TRBJ2-5; no firm D call. The CDR3 length is 13 residues. CDR1 and CDR2 (germline): LGHDT, YNNKEL (reference sequence). Trimming removed 3 bases from V and 0 bases from J, with 5 bases in between. Here the CDR3 DNA reads TGTGCCAGCAGCCACAACGACCAAGAGACCCAGTACTTC. Translated: CASSHNDQETQYF.

On this clonotype itself: Just one base apart from a much larger clone, this may be a read error. This chain uses TRBV6-5 with TRBJ2-5; 10 nucleotides align to TRBD2. The germline V gene has CDR1 MNHEY and CDR2 SVGAGI. With 3 bases clipped from V and 2 bases from J, the junction kept 3 bases outside the gene matches. CDR3 length equals 15 residues. CDR3 region: CASSYSGGPQETQYF. The CDR3 DNA is TGTGCCAGCAGTTATAGCGGGGGGCCTCAAGAGACCCAGTACTTC.

This clonotype was found many times. The V and J genes are TRBV25-1 and TRBJ2-3, with 8 bases aligning to TRBD2. CDR1 and CDR2 (germline): MGHDK, SYGVNS. V was pared by 1 base and J by 1 base, with 1 base of the junction left unmatched. The CDR3 is made up of 15 amino acids. The DNA of the CDR3 is TGTGCCAGCAGTGAATGGCGGGGGGGCACAGATACGCAGTATTTT. It translates to CASSEWRGGTDTQYF.

This clonotype has a count of ten or more. V and J are TRBV6-2 or TRBV6-3 and TRBJ2-5; D remains ambiguous. V was clipped by 7 bases and J by 1 base, with 10 bases between them. The CDR3 is 13 amino acids. CDR1 and CDR2 from the germline V gene are MNHEY and SVGEGT. Here the CDR3 DNA reads TGTGCCAGCACCTCAACGTTCCAAGAGACCCAGTACTTC. Translating gives CASTSTFQETQYF.

This clonotype was found many times. J is TRBJ1-2 and V is TRBV5-1; D remains ambiguous. Germline-derived CDR1 and CDR2 are SGHRS and YFSETQ. The V and J ends lost 3 bases and 3 bases respectively, with 12 bases between them. The CDR3 runs 14 residues. This CDR3 is CASSSGRQYYGYTF. CDR3 DNA sequence: TGCGCCAGCAGCTCCGGACGCCAGTACTATGGCTACACCTTC. Full variable domain (remainder filled in from reference TRBV5-1 and TRBJ1-2): KAGVTQTPRYLIKTRGQQVTLSCSPISGHRSVSWYQQTPGQGLQFLFEYFSETQRNKGNFPGRFSGRQFSNSRSEMNVSTLELGDSALYLCASSSGRQYYGYTFGSGTRLTVV.

The chain employs TRBV19 and TRBJ1-2; TRBD1 might be the D (6 bases). The germline CDR1 and CDR2 sequences are LNHDA and SQIVND (reference sequence). Trimming took off 5 bases at V and 2 bases at J, with 9 bases between the two ends. CDR3 length: 13 residues. The CDR3 nucleotides read TGTGCCAGTAGTGGAACAGGGAACTATGGCTACACCTTC. Amino acid sequence: CASSGTGNYGYTF.

This clonotype was counted ten times or more. The chain joins TRBV7-2 to TRBJ2-1, with D uncertain. V was cut by 3 bases and J by 1 base, with 10 bases left in between. The CDR3 sequence is 15 residues long. CDR1 and CDR2 from the germline V gene are SGHTA and FQGNSA. The CDR3: CASSFGATSYNEQFF. The CDR3 DNA reads as TGTGCCAGCAGCTTTGGAGCGACGTCCTACAATGAGCAGTTCTTC.

This clonotype has ten or more counts. The V and J genes are TRBV4-3 and TRBJ2-1; D gene unclear. Trimming left V 0 bases short and J 8 bases short, with 8 bases between. CDR1 is LGHNA, CDR2 YSLEER, per germline. The CDR3 length is 13 residues. The CDR3 region is CASSQDRTHEQFF. As DNA, the CDR3 is TGCGCCAGCAGCCAAGACAGGACCCATGAGCAGTTCTTC.